This T cell receptor beta chain was captured in a study of blood T cell repertoires in COVID-19. Study details: Spain, Italy and the United States supplied samples that represented acute and convalescent COVID-19. Sample material is recorded as cDNA or gDNA derived from T cells, B-cell-depleted T cells, or PBMCs.

Cohort 3 recovery required two negative PCRs, clearance, or symptom resolution. CDR3 length equals 14 residues. In germline, CDR1 is SGHRS, CDR2 YFSETQ. V trimming: 6 bases; J trimming: 6 bases; junction bases outside the gene matches: 9. Per the authors' pipeline: Reference gene primer amplification gave nucleated cell count estimates. Sequencing used immunoSEQ multiplex PCR; TCRdb keeps in-frame clones, though not all of them. The V and J calls and clone size come from that table; D and trimming were worked out from the DNA. The profile shows around 300,000 clones, around 87% of them singletons. The sample was PBMCs or T cells enriched from blood (not recorded which). This chain uses TRBV5-1 with TRBJ2-1, with TRBD2 matching over 7 bases. The clonotype originates from a woman between 18 and 29 years old who had recovered from COVID-19. CDR3 residues: CASINSGNPNEQFF. CDR3 coding DNA: TGCGCCAGCATTAACAGCGGGAACCCCAATGAGCAGTTCTTC. The full variable domain, its missing parts supplied by reference TRBV5-1 and TRBJ2-1, is KAGVTQTPRYLIKTRGQQVTLSCSPISGHRSVSWYQQTPGQGLQFLFEYFSETQRNKGNFPGRFSGRQFSNSRSEMNVSTLELGDSALYLCASINSGNPNEQFFGPGTRLTVL.